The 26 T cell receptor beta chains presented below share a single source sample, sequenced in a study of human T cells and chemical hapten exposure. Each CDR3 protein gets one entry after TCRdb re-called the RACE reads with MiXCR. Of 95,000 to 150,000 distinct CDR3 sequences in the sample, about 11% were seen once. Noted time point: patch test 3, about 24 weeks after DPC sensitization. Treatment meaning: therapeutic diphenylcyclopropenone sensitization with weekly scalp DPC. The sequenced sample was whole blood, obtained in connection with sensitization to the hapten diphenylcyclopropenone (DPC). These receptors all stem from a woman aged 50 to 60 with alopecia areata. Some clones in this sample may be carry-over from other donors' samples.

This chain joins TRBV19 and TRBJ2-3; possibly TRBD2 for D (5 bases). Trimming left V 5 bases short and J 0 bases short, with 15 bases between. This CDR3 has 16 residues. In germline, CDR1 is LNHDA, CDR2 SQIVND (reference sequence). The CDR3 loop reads CASSPQRRRSTDTQYF. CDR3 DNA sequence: TGTGCCAGTAGTCCCCAAAGGAGGCGGAGCACAGATACGCAGTATTTT.

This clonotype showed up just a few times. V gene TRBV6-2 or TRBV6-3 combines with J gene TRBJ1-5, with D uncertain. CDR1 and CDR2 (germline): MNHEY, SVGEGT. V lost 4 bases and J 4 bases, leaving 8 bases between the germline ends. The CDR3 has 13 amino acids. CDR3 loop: CASSLDGNQPQHF. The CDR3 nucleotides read TGTGCCAGCAGTTTGGACGGAAATCAGCCCCAGCATTTT.

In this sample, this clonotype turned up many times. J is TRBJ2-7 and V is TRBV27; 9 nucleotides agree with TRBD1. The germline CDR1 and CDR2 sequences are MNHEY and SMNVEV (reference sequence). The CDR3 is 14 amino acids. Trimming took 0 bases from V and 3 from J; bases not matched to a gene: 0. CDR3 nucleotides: TGTGCCAGCAGTTTATCGACAGGGGGCTACGAGCAGTACTTC. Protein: CASSLSTGGYEQYF.

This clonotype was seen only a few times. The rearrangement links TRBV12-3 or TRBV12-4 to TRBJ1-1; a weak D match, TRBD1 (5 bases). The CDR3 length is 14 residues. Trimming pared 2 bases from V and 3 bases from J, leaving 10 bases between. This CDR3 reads CASSLWGRDTEAFF. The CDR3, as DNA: TGTGCCAGCAGTTTATGGGGGAGAGACACTGAAGCTTTCTTT.

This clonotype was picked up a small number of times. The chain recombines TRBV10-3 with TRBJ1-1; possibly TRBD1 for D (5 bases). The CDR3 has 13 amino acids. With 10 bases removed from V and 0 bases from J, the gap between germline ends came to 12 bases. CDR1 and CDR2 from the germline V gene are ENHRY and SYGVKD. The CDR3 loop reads CATTDSMNTEAFF. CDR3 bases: TGTGCCACCACCGACAGCATGAACACTGAAGCTTTCTTT.

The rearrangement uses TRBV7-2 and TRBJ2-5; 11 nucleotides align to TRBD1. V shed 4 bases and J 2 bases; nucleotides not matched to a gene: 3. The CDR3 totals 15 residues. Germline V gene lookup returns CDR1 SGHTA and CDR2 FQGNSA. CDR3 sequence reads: CASSSGDRGQETQYF. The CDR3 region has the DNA TGTGCCAGCAGCTCAGGGGACAGGGGGCAAGAGACCCAGTACTTC.

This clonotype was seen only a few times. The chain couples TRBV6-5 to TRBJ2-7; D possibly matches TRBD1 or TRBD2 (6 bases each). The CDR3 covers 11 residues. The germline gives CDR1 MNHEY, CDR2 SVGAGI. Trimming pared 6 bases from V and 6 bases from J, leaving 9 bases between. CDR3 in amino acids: CASREGGEQYF. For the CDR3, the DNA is TGTGCCAGCAGGGAGGGGGGCGAGCAGTACTTC.

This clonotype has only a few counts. CDR3 sequence reads: CASSDGHARNEKLFF. As DNA, the CDR3 is TGCGCCAGCAGCGATGGACACGCTCGTAATGAAAAACTGTTTTTT. This chain links TRBV4-1 with TRBJ1-4; D perhaps matches TRBD1 (5 bases). Germline values: CDR1 MGHRA, CDR2 YSYEKL. This CDR3 has 15 amino acids. V was shortened by 5 bases and J by 4 bases, with 14 bases between the two germline ends.

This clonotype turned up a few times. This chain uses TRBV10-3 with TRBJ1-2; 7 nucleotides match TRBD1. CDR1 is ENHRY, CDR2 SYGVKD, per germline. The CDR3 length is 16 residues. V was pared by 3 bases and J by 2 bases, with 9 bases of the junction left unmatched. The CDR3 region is CAISETKLTGNYGYTF. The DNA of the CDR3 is TGTGCCATCAGTGAAACTAAATTGACAGGGAACTATGGCTACACCTTC.

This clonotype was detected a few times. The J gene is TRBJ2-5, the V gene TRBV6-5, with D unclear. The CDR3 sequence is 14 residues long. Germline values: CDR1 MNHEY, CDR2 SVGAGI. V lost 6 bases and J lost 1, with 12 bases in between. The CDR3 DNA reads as TGTGCCAGCAGCCGCGGACGGTTCCAAGAGACCCAGTACTTC. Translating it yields CASSRGRFQETQYF.

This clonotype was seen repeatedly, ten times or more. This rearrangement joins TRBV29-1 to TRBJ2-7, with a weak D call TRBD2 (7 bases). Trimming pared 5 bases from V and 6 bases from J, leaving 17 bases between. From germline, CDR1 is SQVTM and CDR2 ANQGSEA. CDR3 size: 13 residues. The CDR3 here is CSVSRGGGVEQYF. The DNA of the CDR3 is TGCAGCGTTTCTCGGGGAGGGGGAGTCGAGCAGTACTTC.

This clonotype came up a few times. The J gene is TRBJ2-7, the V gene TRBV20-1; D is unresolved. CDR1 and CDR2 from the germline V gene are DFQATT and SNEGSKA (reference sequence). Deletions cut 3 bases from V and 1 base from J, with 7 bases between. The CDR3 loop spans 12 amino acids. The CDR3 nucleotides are TGCAGTGCTAGGCCGCGATCCTACGAGCAGTACTTC. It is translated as CSARPRSYEQYF.

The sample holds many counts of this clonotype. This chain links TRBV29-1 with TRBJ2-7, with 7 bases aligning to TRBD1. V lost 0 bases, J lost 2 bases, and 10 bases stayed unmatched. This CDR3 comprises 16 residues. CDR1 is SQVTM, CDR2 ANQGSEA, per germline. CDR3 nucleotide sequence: TGCAGCGTTGAAGATCATCCCCGGGACAGTACCTACGAGCAGTACTTC. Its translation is CSVEDHPRDSTYEQYF.

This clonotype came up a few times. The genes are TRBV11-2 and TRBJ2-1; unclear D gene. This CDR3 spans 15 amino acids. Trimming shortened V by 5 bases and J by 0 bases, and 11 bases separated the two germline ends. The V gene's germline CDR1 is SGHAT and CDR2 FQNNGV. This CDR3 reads CASSPRPSSYNEQFF. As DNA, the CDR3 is TGTGCCAGCAGCCCGCGACCAAGCTCCTACAATGAGCAGTTCTTC.

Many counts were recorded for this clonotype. The CDR3 DNA reads as TGCGCCAGCAGCCTGGCTGAGGGGGCTGGATCACCCCTCCACTTT. Protein sequence: CASSLAEGAGSPLHF. The rearrangement joins TRBV5-1 to TRBJ1-6; 7 nucleotides agree with TRBD1. CDR1 is SGHRS, CDR2 YFSETQ, per germline. This CDR3 contains 15 residues. J gave up 10 bases and V 4 bases, and 11 bases lay outside the gene matches. The full variable domain, with the rest looked up from reference TRBV5-1 and TRBJ1-6, is KAGVTQTPRYLIKTRGQQVTLSCSPISGHRSVSWYQQTPGQGLQFLFEYFSETQRNKGNFPGRFSGRQFSNSRSEMNVSTLELGDSALYLCASSLAEGAGSPLHFGNGTRLTVT.

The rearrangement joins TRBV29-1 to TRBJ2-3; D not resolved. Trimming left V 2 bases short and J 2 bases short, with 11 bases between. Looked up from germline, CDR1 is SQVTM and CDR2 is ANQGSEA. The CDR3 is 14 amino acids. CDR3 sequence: CSVERWALTDTQYF. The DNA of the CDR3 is TGCAGCGTTGAAAGGTGGGCGCTCACAGATACGCAGTATTTT.

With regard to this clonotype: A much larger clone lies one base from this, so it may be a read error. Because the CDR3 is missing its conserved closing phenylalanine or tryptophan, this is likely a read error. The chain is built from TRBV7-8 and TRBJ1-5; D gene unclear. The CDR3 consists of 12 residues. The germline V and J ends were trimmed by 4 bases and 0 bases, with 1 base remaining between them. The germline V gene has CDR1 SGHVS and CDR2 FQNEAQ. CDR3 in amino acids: CASSYSNQPQHS. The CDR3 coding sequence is TGTGCCAGCAGCTATAGCAATCAGCCCCAGCATTCT.

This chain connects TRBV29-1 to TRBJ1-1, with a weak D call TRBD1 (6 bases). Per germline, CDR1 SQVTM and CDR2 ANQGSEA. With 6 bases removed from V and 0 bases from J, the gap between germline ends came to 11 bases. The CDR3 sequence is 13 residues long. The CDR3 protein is CSVPTGVNTEAFF. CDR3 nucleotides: TGCAGCGTCCCGACAGGTGTGAACACTGAAGCTTTCTTT.

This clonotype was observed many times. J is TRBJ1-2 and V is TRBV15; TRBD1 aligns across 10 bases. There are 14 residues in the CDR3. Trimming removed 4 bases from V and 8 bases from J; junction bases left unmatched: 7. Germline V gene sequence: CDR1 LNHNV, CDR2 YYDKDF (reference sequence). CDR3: CATSKDRGLGGYTF. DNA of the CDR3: TGTGCCACCAGCAAAGACAGGGGGCTAGGGGGCTACACCTTC.

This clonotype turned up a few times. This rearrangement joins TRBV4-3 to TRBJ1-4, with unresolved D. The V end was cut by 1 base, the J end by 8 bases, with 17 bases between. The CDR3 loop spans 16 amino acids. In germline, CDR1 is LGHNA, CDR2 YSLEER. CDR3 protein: CASSQALANSGEKLFF. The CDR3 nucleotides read TGCGCCAGCAGCCAAGCCCTAGCCAACTCCGGCGAAAAACTGTTTTTT.

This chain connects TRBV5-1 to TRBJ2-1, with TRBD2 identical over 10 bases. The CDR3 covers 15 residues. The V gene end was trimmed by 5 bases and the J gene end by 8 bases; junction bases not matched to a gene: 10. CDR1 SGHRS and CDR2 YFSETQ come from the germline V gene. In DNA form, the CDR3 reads TGCGCCAGCAGGCCACGTGGGACTAGCGCGGATGAGCAGTTCTTC. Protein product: CASRPRGTSADEQFF.

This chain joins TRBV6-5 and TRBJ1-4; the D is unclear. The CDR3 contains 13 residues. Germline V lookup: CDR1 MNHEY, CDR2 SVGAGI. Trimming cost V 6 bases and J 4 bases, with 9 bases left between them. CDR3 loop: CASSWVRNEKLFF. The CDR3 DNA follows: TGTGCCAGCAGCTGGGTCCGTAATGAAAAACTGTTTTTT.

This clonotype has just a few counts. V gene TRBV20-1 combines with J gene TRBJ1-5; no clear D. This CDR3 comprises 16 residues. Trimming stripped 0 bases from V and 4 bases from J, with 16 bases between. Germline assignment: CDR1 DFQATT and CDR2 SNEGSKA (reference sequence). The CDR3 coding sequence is TGCAGTGCTAGAGATGAGGCGTTTGGCCCAAATCAGCCCCAGCATTTT. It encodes CSARDEAFGPNQPQHF.

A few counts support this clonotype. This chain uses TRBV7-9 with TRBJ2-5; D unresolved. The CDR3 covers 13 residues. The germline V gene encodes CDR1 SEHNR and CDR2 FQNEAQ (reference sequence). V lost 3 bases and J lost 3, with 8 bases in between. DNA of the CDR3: TGTGCCAGCAGCTTCCCGTGGAAAGAGACCCAGTACTTC. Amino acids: CASSFPWKETQYF.

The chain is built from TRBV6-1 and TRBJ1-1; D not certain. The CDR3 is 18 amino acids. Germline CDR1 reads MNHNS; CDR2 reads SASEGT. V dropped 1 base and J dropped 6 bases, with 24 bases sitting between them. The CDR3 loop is CASSEEGETRLFLAEAFF. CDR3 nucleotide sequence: TGTGCCAGCAGTGAAGAGGGAGAAACCAGGCTTTTTTTAGCTGAAGCTTTCTTT.

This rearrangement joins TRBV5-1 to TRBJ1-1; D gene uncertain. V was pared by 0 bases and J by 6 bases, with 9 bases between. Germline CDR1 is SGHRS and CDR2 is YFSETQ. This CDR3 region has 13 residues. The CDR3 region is CASSLEGRPEAFF. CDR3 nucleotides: TGCGCCAGCAGCTTGGAGGGCAGACCTGAAGCTTTCTTT.